The rows below give T cell receptor beta chains drawn from one sample of a study of blood T cell repertoires in COVID-19. TCRdb's copy holds only in-frame clones and misses some; the assay was immunoSEQ multiplex PCR. This table has about 120,000 clones, roughly 88% appearing once. Input material: peripheral blood. Receptors were obtained from a woman at least 80 years old with acute or convalescent COVID-19. The CDR3 runs from the conserved cysteine through the conserved F or W. A D gene is named only where the DNA matches it firmly. Some rows mark clone size as missing; the rest say once, few, many or name a class of expanded clone.

V gene,clone size,D gene,J gene,CDR3 DNA,CDR3 protein
TRBV3-1/TRBV3-2,.,TRBD1,TRBJ1-1,TGTGCCAGCAGGTCCGGGGACAGGAGGAACACTGAAGCTTTCTTT,CASRSGDRRNTEAFF
TRBV10-3,.,TRBD1,TRBJ2-7,TGTGCCATCAGTGCCCCACAGGGGGCAGGGGAGCAGTACTTC,CAISAPQGAGEQYF
TRBV7-2,.,.,TRBJ2-7,TGTGCCAGCAGCTTCCGCGTCGAGCAGTACTTC,CASSFRVEQYF
TRBV7-9,.,.,TRBJ2-7,TGTGCCAGCAGCTTAGATCCCACTAGACCCCTTAGCTACGAGCAGTACTTC,CASSLDPTRPLSYEQYF
TRBV5-1,.,TRBD1,TRBJ1-1,TGCGCCAGCAGCTTGGCCCGACAGGGCCAATACACTGAAGCTTTCTTT,CASSLARQGQYTEAFF
TRBV28,.,TRBD2,TRBJ2-2,TGTGCCAGCAGGGTAGCGGGTGCGAACACCGGGGAGCTGTTTTTT,CASRVAGANTGELFF
TRBV7-9,.,.,TRBJ1-1,TGTGCCAGCGCGGGGGTGGCGAACACTGAAGCTTTCTTT,CASAGVANTEAFF
TRBV19,.,TRBD2,TRBJ2-1,TGTGCCAGTAGTATCAGCGGGACTAGCGGGGTGTATAATGAGCAGTTCTTC,CASSISGTSGVYNEQFF
TRBV19,.,TRBD1,TRBJ1-2,TGTGCCAGTAGTCGAGACAGGGGTAGGGACTATGGCTACACCTTC,CASSRDRGRDYGYTF
TRBV7-3,.,.,TRBJ2-2,TGTGCCAGCAGCTTATATCGTTCAGCGGCTGCGAACACCGGGGAGCTGTTTTTT,CASSLYRSAAANTGELFF
TRBV27,.,TRBD2,TRBJ2-7,TGTGCCAGCAGTTCGAGCGGGGGTGGGTCCTACGAGCAGTACTTC,CASSSSGGGSYEQYF
TRBV4-2,.,.,TRBJ2-2,TGTGCCAGCAGCCAAGTCGGGAGAACCGGGGAGCTGTTTTTT,CASSQVGRTGELFF
TRBV19,.,.,TRBJ2-4,TGTGCCAGTAGTATCGCGGGTTATGAAGCCAAAAACATTCAGTACTTC,CASSIAGYEAKNIQYF
TRBV5-6,.,TRBD2,TRBJ2-7,TGTGCCAGCAGCTTGGCCAAACGGACTAGCGGGAGGTACGAGCAGTACTTC,CASSLAKRTSGRYEQYF
TRBV3-1/TRBV3-2,.,TRBD1,TRBJ2-2,TGTGCCAGCAGCCACATCAGGGGACAGGGGAACACCGGGGAGCTGTTTTTT,CASSHIRGQGNTGELFF
TRBV7-7,.,TRBD2,TRBJ2-3,TGTGCTAGCAGCTTGGGACTAGCGGGAGGACGAGATACGCAGTATTTT,CASSLGLAGGRDTQYF
TRBV5-5,.,TRBD1,TRBJ1-2,TGTGCCAGCAGCCTGGGGACAGGGACGGGAGGCTACACCTTC,CASSLGTGTGGYTF
TRBV6-5,.,TRBD2,TRBJ2-1,TGTGCCAGCAGGGGACTAGCGGGAGGCCCCAATGAGCAGTTCTTC,CASRGLAGGPNEQFF
TRBV7-9,.,TRBD1,TRBJ1-2,TGTGCCAGCAGCTTGGGACAGGCTAACTATGGCTACACCTTC,CASSLGQANYGYTF
TRBV5-1,.,.,TRBJ2-1,TGCGCCAGCAGCTTTACCGGTGAGGATGAGCAGTTCTTC,CASSFTGEDEQFF
TRBV6-5,once,.,TRBJ1-6,TGTGCCAGCAGTTCGAGCTTACAGGGTACGGATTCACCCCTCCACTTT,CASSSSLQGTDSPLHF
TRBV13,.,.,TRBJ2-7,TGTGCCAGCTCTATTCTCCCAACGGGCTCCTACGAGCAGTACTTC,CASSILPTGSYEQYF
TRBV18,.,TRBD1,TRBJ1-4,TGTGCCAGCTCACCATCTTTACAGGGGCTTGGGGAAAAACTGTTTTTT,CASSPSLQGLGEKLFF
TRBV18,.,.,TRBJ1-2,TGTGCCAGCTCACCGGGAGATGGCTACACCTTC,CASSPGDGYTF
TRBV4-2,.,TRBD1,TRBJ1-4,TGTGCCAGCAGCCAAGCGTTATCCAGGGGGCGGATGGATGAAAAACTGTTTTTT,CASSQALSRGRMDEKLFF
TRBV5-1,.,.,TRBJ2-3,TGCGCCAGCAGCTTGGCTTTAGCGGACCGCACAGATACGCAGTATTTT,CASSLALADRTDTQYF
TRBV6-6,.,.,TRBJ2-7,TGTGCCAGCAGAGGACAGAACCAGGGGTACGAGCAGTACTTC,CASRGQNQGYEQYF
TRBV7-9,once,TRBD1,TRBJ1-6,TGTGCCAGCAGCCACCGGACAGGGGGTACCTATAATTCACCCCTCCACTTT,CASSHRTGGTYNSPLHF
TRBV19,.,.,TRBJ1-2,TGTGCCAGTGGGTTGACTACCGCTAACTATGGCTACACCTTC,CASGLTTANYGYTF
TRBV6-1,.,.,TRBJ2-7,TGTGCCAGCAGTGAAGCCAGGCTCTACGAGCAGTACTTC,CASSEARLYEQYF
TRBV9,once,TRBD1,TRBJ1-3,TGTGCCAGCGGCCCTCAGGGGGCAAGAGGAAACACCATATATTTT,CASGPQGARGNTIYF
TRBV12-3/TRBV12-4,.,.,TRBJ1-2,TGTGCCAGCAGTTTTAATTCCTATGGCTACACCTTC,CASSFNSYGYTF
TRBV6-5,.,TRBD1,TRBJ2-6,TGTGCCAGCACCCCGACAGGGGTAGGGGCCAACGTCCTGACTTTC,CASTPTGVGANVLTF
TRBV3-1/TRBV3-2,.,TRBD1,TRBJ2-5,TGTGCCAGCAGCCAAGGAGCTAGCAGGGGGGAGACCCAGTACTTC,CASSQGASRGETQYF
TRBV6-5,.,.,TRBJ2-3,TGTGCCAGCAGGGAGGGAGGCCTAACAGATACGCAGTATTTT,CASREGGLTDTQYF
TRBV7-9,.,.,TRBJ2-7,TGTGCCAGCAGCTTAGGGGATGAAAGGGGGTACTTC,CASSLGDERGYF
TRBV5-1,.,TRBD1,TRBJ1-3,TGCGCCAGCAGCGCTACAGGGGGACGAGGAAACACCATATATTTT,CASSATGGRGNTIYF
TRBV9,.,.,TRBJ2-2,TGTGCCAGCAGCGTAGAGGCTCCATCATTCGGGACCGGGGAGCTGTTTTTT,CASSVEAPSFGTGELFF
TRBV6-2/TRBV6-3,.,TRBD1,TRBJ2-1,TGTGCCAGCAGTTACTCAGCGACAGGGTGGAATGAGCAGTTCTTC,CASSYSATGWNEQFF
TRBV7-9,.,.,TRBJ1-4,TGTGCCAGCAACCCACTGGGAGGGGGTGAAAAACTGTTTTTT,CASNPLGGGEKLFF
TRBV5-4,once,.,TRBJ1-2,TGTGCCAGCAGCTTTGGGGGGGAGTATGGCTACACCTTC,CASSFGGEYGYTF
TRBV4-2,.,.,TRBJ2-3,TGTGCCAGCAGCCAAGGGACTATGGTAGATACGCAGTATTTT,CASSQGTMVDTQYF
TRBV19,.,.,TRBJ1-2,TGTGCCAGTAGCCGAGAGCTAGCTAACTATGGCTACACCTTC,CASSRELANYGYTF
TRBV11-2,.,.,TRBJ1-1,TGTGCCAGCAGCTTAGAAGAGTTCACCACTGAAGCTTTCTTT,CASSLEEFTTEAFF
TRBV4-2,.,TRBD2,TRBJ2-5,TGTGCCAGCAGCGCGGGGGGGTCCCAAGAGACCCAGTACTTC,CASSAGGSQETQYF
TRBV13,.,TRBD1,TRBJ1-5,TGTGCCAGCAGCTTAAGGGGGCCTAGCAATCAGCCCCAGCATTTT,CASSLRGPSNQPQHF
TRBV7-3,.,.,TRBJ1-2,TGTGCCAGCAGCTTAACACCGGGGGAGCATGGCTACACCTTC,CASSLTPGEHGYTF
TRBV5-1,.,TRBD2,TRBJ2-7,TGCGCCAGCAGCTTTTCAAGCGGGAGCTACGAGCAGTACTTC,CASSFSSGSYEQYF
TRBV28,once,.,TRBJ2-7,TGTGCCAGCAGTTTTGCTGGGGGCGACTACGAGCAGTACTTC,CASSFAGGDYEQYF
TRBV5-6,.,.,TRBJ1-5,TGTGCCAGCAGCTTGGGGAGTCGCAATCAGCCCCAGCATTTT,CASSLGSRNQPQHF
TRBV5-1,.,.,TRBJ1-6,TGCGCCAGCAGCTTACAGGGTAGGAATTCACCCCTCCACTTT,CASSLQGRNSPLHF
TRBV3-1/TRBV3-2,.,.,TRBJ1-5,TGTGCCAGCAGCCAAGGAGGTAATCAGCCCCAGCATTTT,CASSQGGNQPQHF
TRBV4-2,few,TRBD1,TRBJ1-4,TGTGCCAGCAGCCAAACAGGGACAGGGGGAGGTGAAAAACTGTTTTTT,CASSQTGTGGGEKLFF
TRBV19,.,.,TRBJ1-2,TGTGCCAGTAGGGGTGGACTGCTGAACTATGGCTACACCTTC,CASRGGLLNYGYTF
TRBV6-1,.,TRBD1,TRBJ2-7,TGTGCCAGCAGTGCACCCCCGGGACAGGGGTCTCGGCCCTACGAGCAGTACTTC,CASSAPPGQGSRPYEQYF
TRBV6-1,.,TRBD1,TRBJ1-5,TGTGCCAGCAGTGATCAGGGGGACGTTCAGCCCCAGCATTTT,CASSDQGDVQPQHF
TRBV18,.,TRBD2,TRBJ2-1,TGTGCCAGCTCACCGTCCGGGGGGAAAGATGAGCAGTTCTTC,CASSPSGGKDEQFF
TRBV7-2,.,TRBD2,TRBJ2-5,TGTGCCAGCAGCGGAGGACTAGCGCGCCAAGAGACCCAGTACTTC,CASSGGLARQETQYF
TRBV19,.,TRBD1,TRBJ1-1,TGTGCCAGTAATTTTGGCAGGGGGACAATGAACACTGAAGCTTTCTTT,CASNFGRGTMNTEAFF
TRBV2,.,TRBD1,TRBJ1-1,TGTGCCAGCACCGATGCCGGGGACAGGGCCCGTGAAGCTTTCTTT,CASTDAGDRAREAFF